This T cell receptor (beta chain) was found in a study of control samples from healthy donors and cancer patients. Losses at the gene ends were 2 bases for V and 0 bases for J; bases not matched to a gene: 5. This CDR3 spans 16 amino acids. The germline CDR1 and CDR2 sequences are KGHDR and SFDVKD. Sequenced by immunoSEQ multiplex PCR; TCRdb stores in-frame clones only, minus some. The sample shows roughly 120,000 clones, around nine tenths of them seen only once. This chain joins TRBV24-1 and TRBJ2-7, with 8 bases identical to TRBD1. The specimen sequenced was blood. The TCR was taken from a man aged 25 to 40 in good health. CDR3 in amino acids: CATSDSHRGISYEQYF. In nucleotides, the CDR3 is TGTGCCACCAGTGATTCCCACAGGGGGATCTCCTACGAGCAGTACTTC.